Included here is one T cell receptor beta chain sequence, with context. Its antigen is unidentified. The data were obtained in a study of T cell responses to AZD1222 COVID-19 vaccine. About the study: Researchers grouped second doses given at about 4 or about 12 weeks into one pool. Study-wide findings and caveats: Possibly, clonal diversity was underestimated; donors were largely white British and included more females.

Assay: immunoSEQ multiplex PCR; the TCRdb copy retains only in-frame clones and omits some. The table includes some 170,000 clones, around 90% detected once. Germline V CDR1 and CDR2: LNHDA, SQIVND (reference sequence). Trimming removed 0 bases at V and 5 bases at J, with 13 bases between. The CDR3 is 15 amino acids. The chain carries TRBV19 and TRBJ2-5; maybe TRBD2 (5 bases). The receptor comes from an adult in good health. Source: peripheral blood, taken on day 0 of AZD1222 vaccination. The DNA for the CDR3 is TGTGCCAGTAGTATAGACGAGGGAGAAGGGGAGACCCAGTACTTC. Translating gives CASSIDEGEGETQYF.